This T cell receptor (beta chain) was identified during a study of T cell responses to AZD1222 COVID-19 vaccine. Findings and limits, study-wide: Of spike-specific TCRs, nearly half reportedly target regions left unmutated in variants. Researchers report vaccine-associated CD4 TCRs spanning spike, with dominance at 160-218 and 743-854.

Some clones are missing from TCRdb's copy, which holds only in-frame ones; the method was immunoSEQ multiplex PCR. This table holds under 140,000 clones, about 87% found once. The V and J ends lost 2 bases and 5 bases respectively, with 9 bases between them. The germline gives CDR1 MGHRA, CDR2 YSYEKL. This CDR3 is built from 13 residues. With regard to this clone: No antigen is known for it.

The receptor comes from an adult in good health. The starting material was peripheral blood, obtained on day 0 of AZD1222 vaccination. This chain uses TRBV4-1 with TRBJ2-5; possibly TRBD1 for D (5 bases). As DNA, the CDR3 is TGCGCCAGCAGCCAACAGGGCACGGAGACCCAGTACTTC. Translated, it gives CASSQQGTETQYF.